Described below is a single TCR beta chain sequence and its context. Authors' analysis steps: From reference gene primer amplification, estimates of nucleated cell counts were derived. The protocol was immunoSEQ multiplex PCR, while the TCRdb copy is restricted to in-frame clones and leaves out a portion. D and trimming come from the DNA, and the V and J calls and clone size come from that table. The sample lists over 100,000 clones, approximately 83% occurring once. This entry is derived from a study of blood T cell repertoires in COVID-19. Overall study context: Collection of acute and convalescent COVID-19 samples took place in the United States, Italy and Spain. PBMCs, B-cell-depleted T cells, or T cells provided the cDNA or gDNA that made up the material.

The germline gives CDR1 SGHTA, CDR2 FQGTGA. The V and J ends lost 5 bases and 8 bases, in that order; junction bases with no gene match: 9. The CDR3 has 15 amino acids. V and J are TRBV7-3 and TRBJ2-1; TRBD2 agrees at 10 bases. Specimen: peripheral blood. The receptor's source is a woman of 80 years or more with active or convalescent COVID-19. CDR3 coding DNA: TGTGCCAGCAGCCCAGCGGGAGGGCCCCTCTATGAGCAGTTCTTC. Its protein is CASSPAGGPLYEQFF.